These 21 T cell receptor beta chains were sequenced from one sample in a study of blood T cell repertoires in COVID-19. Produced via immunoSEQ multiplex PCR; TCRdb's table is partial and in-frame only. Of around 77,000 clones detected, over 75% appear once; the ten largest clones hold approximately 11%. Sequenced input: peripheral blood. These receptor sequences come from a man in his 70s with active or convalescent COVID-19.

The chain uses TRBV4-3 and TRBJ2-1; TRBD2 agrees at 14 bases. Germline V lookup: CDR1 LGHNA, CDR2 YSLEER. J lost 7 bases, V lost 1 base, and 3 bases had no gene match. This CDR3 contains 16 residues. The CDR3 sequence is CASSQVGTSGRNEQFF. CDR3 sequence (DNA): TGCGCCAGCAGCCAAGTTGGGACTAGCGGGAGAAATGAGCAGTTCTTC.

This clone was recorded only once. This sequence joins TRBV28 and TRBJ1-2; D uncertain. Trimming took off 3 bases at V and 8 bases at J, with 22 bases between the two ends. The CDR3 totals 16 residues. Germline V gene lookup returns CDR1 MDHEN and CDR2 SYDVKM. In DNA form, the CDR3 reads TGTGCCAGCAGTTTGAGTAGAGACGGGAAAATGTCGGGCTACACCTTC. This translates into CASSLSRDGKMSGYTF.

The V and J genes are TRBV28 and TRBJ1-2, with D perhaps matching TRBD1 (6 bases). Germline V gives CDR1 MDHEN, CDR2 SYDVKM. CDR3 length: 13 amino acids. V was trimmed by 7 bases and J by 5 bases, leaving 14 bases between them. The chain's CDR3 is CASTINREYGYTF. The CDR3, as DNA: TGTGCCAGCACCATCAACAGGGAGTATGGCTACACCTTC.

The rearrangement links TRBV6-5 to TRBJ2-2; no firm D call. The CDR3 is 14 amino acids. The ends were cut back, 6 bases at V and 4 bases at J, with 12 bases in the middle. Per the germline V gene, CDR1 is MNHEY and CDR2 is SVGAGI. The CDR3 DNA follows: TGTGCCAGCAGACCAGAACAGTTCACCGGGGAGCTGTTTTTT. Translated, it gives CASRPEQFTGELFF.

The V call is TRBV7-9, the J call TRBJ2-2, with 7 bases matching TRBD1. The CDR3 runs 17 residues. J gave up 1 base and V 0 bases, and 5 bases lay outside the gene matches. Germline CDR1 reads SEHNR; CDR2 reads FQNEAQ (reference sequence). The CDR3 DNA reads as TGTGCCAGCAGCTTAGCGGTAGGGACAGAGAACACCGGGGAGCTGTTTTTT. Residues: CASSLAVGTENTGELFF. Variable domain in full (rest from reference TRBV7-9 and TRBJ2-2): DTGVSQNPRHKITKRGQNVTFRCDPISEHNRLYWYRQTLGQGPEFLTYFQNEAQLEKSRLLSDRFSAERPKGSFSTLEIQRTEQGDSAMYLCASSLAVGTENTGELFFGEGSRLTVL.

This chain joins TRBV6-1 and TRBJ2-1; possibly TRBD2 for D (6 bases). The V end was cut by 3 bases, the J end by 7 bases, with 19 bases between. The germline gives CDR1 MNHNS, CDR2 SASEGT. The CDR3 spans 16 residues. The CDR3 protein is CASSDVGDPAGNEQFF. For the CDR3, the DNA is TGTGCCAGCAGTGATGTAGGGGATCCCGCGGGGAATGAGCAGTTCTTC.

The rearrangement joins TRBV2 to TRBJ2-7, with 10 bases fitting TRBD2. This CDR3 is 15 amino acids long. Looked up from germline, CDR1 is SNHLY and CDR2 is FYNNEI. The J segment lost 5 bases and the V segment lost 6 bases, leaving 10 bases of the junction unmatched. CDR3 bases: TGTGCCAGCAGGGTTTTAGCGGGAGGTCCGAACGAGCAGTACTTC. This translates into CASRVLAGGPNEQYF.

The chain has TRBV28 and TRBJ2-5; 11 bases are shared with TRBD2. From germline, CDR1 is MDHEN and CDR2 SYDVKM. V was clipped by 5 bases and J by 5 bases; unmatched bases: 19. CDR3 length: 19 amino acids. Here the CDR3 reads CASSRRLAGILRGDETQYF. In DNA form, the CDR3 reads TGTGCCAGCAGTCGCAGACTAGCGGGAATTCTTCGGGGGGACGAGACCCAGTACTTC.

In nucleotides, the CDR3 is TGTGCCAGCAGCTTCCCGTACAATGAGCAGTTCTTC. Its translation: CASSFPYNEQFF. The J gene is TRBJ2-1, the V gene TRBV11-2; D gene ambiguous. The germline CDR1 and CDR2 sequences are SGHAT and FQNNGV. V was pared by 3 bases and J by 4 bases, with 4 bases between. The CDR3 runs to 12 residues. The full variable domain, with the rest looked up from reference TRBV11-2 and TRBJ2-1, is EAGVAQSPRYKIIEKRQSVAFWCNPISGHATLYWYQQILGQGPKLLIQFQNNGVVDDSQLPKDRFSAERLKGVDSTLKIQPAKLEDSAVYLCASSFPYNEQFFGPGTRLTVL.

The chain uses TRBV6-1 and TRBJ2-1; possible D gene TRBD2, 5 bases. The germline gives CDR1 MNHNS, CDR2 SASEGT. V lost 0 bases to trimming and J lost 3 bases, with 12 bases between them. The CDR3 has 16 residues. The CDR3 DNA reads TGTGCCAGCAGTGAAGCGCTAACGGGGAGCTACAATGAGCAGTTCTTC. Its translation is CASSEALTGSYNEQFF.

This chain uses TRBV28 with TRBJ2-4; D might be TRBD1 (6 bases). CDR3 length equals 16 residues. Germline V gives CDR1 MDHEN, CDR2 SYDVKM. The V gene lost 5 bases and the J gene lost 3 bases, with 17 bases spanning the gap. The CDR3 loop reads CASSVQGFGVKNIQYF. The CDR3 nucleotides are TGTGCCAGCAGTGTACAGGGTTTCGGGGTCAAAAACATTCAGTACTTC. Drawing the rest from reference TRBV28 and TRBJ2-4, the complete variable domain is DVKVTQSSRYLVKRTGEKVFLECVQDMDHENMFWYRQDPGLGLRLIYFSYDVKMKEKGDIPEGYSVSREKKERFSLILESASTNQTSMYLCASSVQGFGVKNIQYFGAGTRLSVL.

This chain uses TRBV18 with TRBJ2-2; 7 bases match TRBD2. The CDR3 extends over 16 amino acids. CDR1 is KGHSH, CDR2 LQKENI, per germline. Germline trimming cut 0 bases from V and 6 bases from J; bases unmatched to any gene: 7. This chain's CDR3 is CASSPPAAGVAGELFF. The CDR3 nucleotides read TGTGCCAGCTCACCACCGGCCGCGGGAGTAGCCGGGGAGCTGTTTTTT.

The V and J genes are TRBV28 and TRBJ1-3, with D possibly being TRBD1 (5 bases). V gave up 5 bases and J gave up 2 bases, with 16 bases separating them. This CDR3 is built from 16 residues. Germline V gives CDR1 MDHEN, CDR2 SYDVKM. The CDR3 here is CASSPTGGYAGNTIYF. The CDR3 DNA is TGTGCCAGCAGTCCAACCGGGGGGTACGCTGGAAACACCATATATTTT.

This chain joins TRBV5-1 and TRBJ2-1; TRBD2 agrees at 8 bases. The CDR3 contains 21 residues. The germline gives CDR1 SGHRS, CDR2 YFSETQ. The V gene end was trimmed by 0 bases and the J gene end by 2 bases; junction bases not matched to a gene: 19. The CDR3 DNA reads TGCGCCAGCAGCTTGGAGGTTAGGCGGGGTCCTAAGCGGGAGACCTACAATGAGCAGTTCTTC. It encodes CASSLEVRRGPKRETYNEQFF.

The CDR3 region is CASSLPPVGELFF. The CDR3 DNA reads TGTGCCAGCAGTTTACCTCCGGTCGGGGAGCTGTTTTTT. The chain uses TRBV28 and TRBJ2-2; D gene ambiguous. This CDR3 contains 13 residues. Germline V gives CDR1 MDHEN, CDR2 SYDVKM. V was clipped by 2 bases and J by 7 bases, with 8 bases between them.

The CDR3 is CASSLAVETQYF. DNA of the CDR3: TGTGCCAGCAGCTTAGCCGTGGAGACCCAGTACTTC. V and J are TRBV7-2 and TRBJ2-5, with no clear D. Germline loops: CDR1 SGHTA, CDR2 FQGNSA. Trimming removed 0 bases at V and 5 bases at J, with 4 bases between. The CDR3 runs 12 residues.

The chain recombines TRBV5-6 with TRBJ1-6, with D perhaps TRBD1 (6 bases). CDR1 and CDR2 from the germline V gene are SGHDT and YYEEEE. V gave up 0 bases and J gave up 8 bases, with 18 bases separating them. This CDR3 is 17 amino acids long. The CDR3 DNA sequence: TGTGCCAGCAGCTTGGCATTTCAGGGGACACGATATTCACCCCTCCACTTT. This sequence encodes CASSLAFQGTRYSPLHF. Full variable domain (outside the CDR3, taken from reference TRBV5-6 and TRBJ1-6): DAGVTQSPTHLIKTRGQQVTLRCSPKSGHDTVSWYQQALGQGPQFIFQYYEEEERQRGNFPDRFSGHQFPNYSSELNVNALLLGDSALYLCASSLAFQGTRYSPLHFGNGTRLTVT.

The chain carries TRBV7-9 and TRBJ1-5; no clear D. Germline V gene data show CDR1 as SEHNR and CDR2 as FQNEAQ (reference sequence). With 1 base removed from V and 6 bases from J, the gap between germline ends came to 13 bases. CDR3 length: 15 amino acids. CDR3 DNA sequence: TGTGCCAGCAGCTTAGGCGGCAGGCGGGGTCAGCCCCAGCATTTT. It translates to CASSLGGRRGQPQHF.

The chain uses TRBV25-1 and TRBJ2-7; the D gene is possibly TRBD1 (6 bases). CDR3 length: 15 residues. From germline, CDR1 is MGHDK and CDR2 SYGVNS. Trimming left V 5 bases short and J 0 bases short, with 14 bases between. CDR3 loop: CASSKEGDSSYEQYF. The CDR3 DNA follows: TGTGCCAGCAGTAAAGAGGGGGATTCCTCCTACGAGCAGTACTTC.

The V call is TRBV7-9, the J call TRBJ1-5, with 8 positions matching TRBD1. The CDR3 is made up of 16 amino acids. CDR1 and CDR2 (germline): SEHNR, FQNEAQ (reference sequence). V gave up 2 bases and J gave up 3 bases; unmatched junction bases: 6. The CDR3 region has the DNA TGTGCCAGCAGCTTATCAGGGGGCGGAAACAATCAGCCCCAGCATTTT. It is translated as CASSLSGGGNNQPQHF.

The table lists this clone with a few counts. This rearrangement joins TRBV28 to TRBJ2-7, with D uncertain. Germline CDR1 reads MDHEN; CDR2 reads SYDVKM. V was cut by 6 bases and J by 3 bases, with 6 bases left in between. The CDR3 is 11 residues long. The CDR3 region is CASSSYYEQYF. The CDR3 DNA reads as TGTGCCAGCAGCTCCTACTACGAGCAGTACTTC.